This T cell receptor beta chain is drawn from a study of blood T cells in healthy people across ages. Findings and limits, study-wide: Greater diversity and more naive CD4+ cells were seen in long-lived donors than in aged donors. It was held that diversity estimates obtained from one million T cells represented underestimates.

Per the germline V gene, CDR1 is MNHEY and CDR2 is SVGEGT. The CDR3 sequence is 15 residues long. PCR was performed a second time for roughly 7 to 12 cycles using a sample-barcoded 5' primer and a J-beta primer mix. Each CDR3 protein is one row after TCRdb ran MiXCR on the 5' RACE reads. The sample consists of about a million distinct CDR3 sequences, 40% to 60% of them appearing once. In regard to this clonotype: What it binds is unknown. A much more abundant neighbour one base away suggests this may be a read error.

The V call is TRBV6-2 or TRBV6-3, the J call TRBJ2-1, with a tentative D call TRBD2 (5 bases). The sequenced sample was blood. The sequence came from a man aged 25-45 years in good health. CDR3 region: CASSPSSRSYNERFF. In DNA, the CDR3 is TGTGCCAGCAGCCCTTCTAGCCGCTCCTACAATGAGCGGTTCTTC.